These 20 T cell receptor beta chains share one sample of origin, sequenced in a study of early T cells in non-severe SARS-CoV-2 infection. TCRdb re-called the 5' RACE reads with MiXCR, one entry per CDR3 protein. The sample holds tens of thousands of distinct CDR3 sequences, 10% seen once. The sequences come from whole blood, collected at baseline. The receptors were gathered from an adult who was a healthcare worker with PCR-confirmed SARS-CoV-2 infection or an uninfected control (not recorded which).

The V and J genes are TRBV7-6 and TRBJ1-1; 7 bases are shared with TRBD1. CDR3 length: 14 amino acids. Germline V gene lookup returns CDR1 SGHVS and CDR2 FNYEAQ. V lost 5 bases and J lost 3; bases outside the gene matches: 6. For the CDR3, the DNA is TGTGCCAGCAGCCGCACAGGGGCGGACACTGAAGCTTTCTTT. It translates to CASSRTGADTEAFF. The complete variable domain, with remaining parts taken from reference TRBV7-6 and TRBJ1-1, reads GAGVSQSPRYKVTKRGQDVALRCDPISGHVSLYWYRQALGQGPEFLTYFNYEAQQDKSGLPNDRFSAERPEGSISTLTIQRTEQRDSAMYRCASSRTGADTEAFFGQGTRLTVV.

This clonotype was counted ten times or more. The rearrangement uses TRBV12-3 or TRBV12-4 and TRBJ1-1; 7 nucleotides agree with TRBD1. This CDR3 contains 15 residues. With 11 bases clipped from V and 0 bases from J, the junction kept 12 bases outside the gene matches. Here the CDR3 reads CASARDRPMNTEAFF. CDR3 nucleotides: TGTGCCTCCGCCAGGGACAGACCCATGAACACTGAAGCTTTCTTT.

The sample holds a few counts of this clonotype. CDR3 in amino acids: CASNKWGPMNTEAFF. CDR3 bases: TGTGCCAGCAATAAATGGGGTCCTATGAACACTGAAGCTTTCTTT. The chain has TRBV6-5 and TRBJ1-1, with no clear D. Trimming left V 7 bases short and J 0 bases short, with 15 bases between. Germline assignment: CDR1 MNHEY and CDR2 SVGAGI. This CDR3 comprises 15 residues.

This clonotype was counted only a few times. J is TRBJ2-7 and V is TRBV6-6, with 10 bases that match TRBD1. CDR3 length equals 16 residues. Per germline, CDR1 MNHNY and CDR2 SVGAGI (reference sequence). Unmatched junction bases numbered 10, after V lost 8 bases and J lost 0 bases. The CDR3 region is CASRPKGTGDSYEQYF. The DNA of the CDR3 is TGTGCCAGCCGACCTAAGGGGACAGGGGACTCCTACGAGCAGTACTTC.

This clonotype showed up many times. The chain employs TRBV2 and TRBJ1-1; weak D call: TRBD1 (5 bases). The CDR3 covers 14 residues. Germline V gene data show CDR1 as SNHLY and CDR2 as FYNNEI. The germline V and J ends were trimmed by 10 bases and 2 bases, with 17 bases remaining between them. The DNA for the CDR3 is TGTGCCATTCAGTCTGGGGGGATAAACACTGAAGCTTTCTTT. It specifies CAIQSGGINTEAFF.

In this sample, this clonotype turned up a few times. The gene calls are TRBV7-8 and TRBJ2-2, with 9 bases lining up with TRBD1. CDR1 is SGHVS and CDR2 is FQNEAQ in the germline V gene. The CDR3 totals 18 residues. J gave up 0 bases and V 2 bases, and 7 bases lay outside the gene matches. This CDR3 is CASSLHFGDRANTGELFF. As DNA, the CDR3 is TGTGCCAGCAGCTTACATTTCGGGGACAGGGCGAACACCGGGGAGCTGTTTTTT.

A remark on this clonotype: One end of the junction fails to match germline, which may point to a read error. The chain has TRBV30 and TRBJ1-1; no firm D call. Germline V gene lookup returns CDR1 GTSNPN and CDR2 SVGIG (reference sequence). The CDR3 sequence is 11 residues long. The chain's CDR3 is CAWMEHTEVFF. DNA for the CDR3: TGTGCCTGGATGGAGCACACTGAAGTTTTCTTT.

This clonotype was found many times. The J gene is TRBJ2-1, the V gene TRBV11-2; perhaps D is TRBD1 or TRBD2 (5 bases each). V shed 5 bases and J shed 10 bases, with 12 bases lying between them. CDR1 is SGHAT and CDR2 is FQNNGV in the germline V gene. CDR3 size: 12 residues. The chain's CDR3 is CASSLRDQEQFF. The CDR3 DNA reads as TGTGCCAGCAGCCTCCGGGACCAAGAGCAGTTCTTC.

This clonotype came up once. V gene TRBV7-2 combines with J gene TRBJ1-6; unclear D gene. Trimming took off 1 base at V and 1 base at J, with 11 bases between the two ends. Germline-derived CDR1 and CDR2 are SGHTA and FQGNSA. The CDR3 is made up of 17 amino acids. As DNA, the CDR3 is TGTGCCAGCAGCTTAGTTCGCGGGCAATCCTATAATTCACCCCTCCACTTT. Translating gives CASSLVRGQSYNSPLHF.

This clonotype showed up many times. The chain employs TRBV29-1 and TRBJ2-1; D possibly corresponds to TRBD2 (7 bases). The CDR3 has 13 amino acids. The germline V and J ends were trimmed by 3 bases and 7 bases, with 13 bases remaining between them. Per germline, CDR1 SQVTM and CDR2 ANQGSEA. The CDR3 region is CSVDVGGHNEQFF. CDR3 bases: TGCAGCGTTGATGTCGGGGGGCATAATGAGCAGTTCTTC.

This sequence joins TRBV2 and TRBJ2-1, with a possible D match to TRBD2 (6 bases). CDR3 size: 14 residues. Germline V gene sequence: CDR1 SNHLY, CDR2 FYNNEI. The V and J ends lost 5 bases and 5 bases respectively, with 13 bases between them. CDR3 bases: TGTGCCAGCAGTTACTATCGGACTAACAATGAGCAGTTCTTC. As protein: CASSYYRTNNEQFF.

Ten or more counts support this clonotype. The chain links TRBV10-3 to TRBJ2-1; 7 bases are shared with TRBD1. With V trimmed by 2 bases and J by 7 bases, 2 bases remained unmatched. The germline CDR1 and CDR2 sequences are ENHRY and SYGVKD. The CDR3 consists of 13 residues. The CDR3 here is CAISETGVNEQFF. The CDR3 nucleotides read TGTGCCATCAGTGAGACAGGGGTTAATGAGCAGTTCTTC.

This clonotype was seen many times. This sequence joins TRBV6-5 and TRBJ2-5; the D is unclear. V lost 5 bases and J 1 base, leaving 11 bases between the germline ends. The CDR3 has 14 residues. Germline CDR1 reads MNHEY; CDR2 reads SVGAGI. The CDR3 nucleotides read TGTGCCAGCAGTACCCGGGCAGCCCAAGAGACCCAGTACTTC. Translation gives CASSTRAAQETQYF.

Regarding this clonotype: Since a much larger clone is just one base distant, this may be a read error. The chain joins TRBV7-3 to TRBJ2-2; D call uncertain. Trimming shortened V by 10 bases and J by 2 bases, and 11 bases separated the two germline ends. Germline CDR1 is SGHTA and CDR2 is FQGTGA. The CDR3 consists of 13 residues. DNA of the CDR3: TGTGCCACCAGGATGGGTAACACCGGGGAGCTGTTTTTT. It translates to CATRMGNTGELFF.

This clonotype was found many times. The gene calls are TRBV2 and TRBJ1-5, with D uncertain. Trimming left V 7 bases short and J 1 base short, with 14 bases between. Germline V gene lookup returns CDR1 SNHLY and CDR2 FYNNEI. The CDR3 is made up of 15 amino acids. The DNA of the CDR3 is TGTGCCAGCACTTGGAGAGAGATAAGCAATCAGCCCCAGCATTTT. Its protein is CASTWREISNQPQHF.

The sample holds many counts of this clonotype. This chain connects TRBV9 to TRBJ2-3, with 8 bases that match TRBD2. Germline CDR1 SGDLS, CDR2 YYNGEE. V shed 0 bases and J 1 base; nucleotides not matched to a gene: 4. The CDR3 has 16 residues. CDR3 amino acids: CASSVGGSGGTDTQYF. In DNA, the CDR3 is TGTGCCAGCAGCGTAGGGGGTAGCGGGGGCACAGATACGCAGTATTTT.

This clonotype was seen a handful of times. The rearrangement joins TRBV20-1 to TRBJ1-5; D is unresolved. The V gene lost 4 bases and the J gene lost 7 bases, with 14 bases spanning the gap. This CDR3 is built from 13 residues. Germline CDR1 and CDR2: DFQATT and SNEGSKA (reference sequence). CDR3 nucleotides: TGCAGTGCTAACCGGGATCAGGACCAGCCCCAGCATTTT. This translates into CSANRDQDQPQHF.

This clonotype was counted ten times or more. J is TRBJ1-1 and V is TRBV4-1, with a tentative D call TRBD1 (6 bases). CDR1 is MGHRA and CDR2 is YSYEKL in the germline V gene. CDR3 length: 14 amino acids. V was pared by 6 bases and J by 2 bases, with 13 bases between. CDR3 sequence reads: CASSQGPTNTEAFF. DNA for the CDR3: TGCGCCAGCAGTCAGGGGCCGACCAACACTGAAGCTTTCTTT.

This clonotype was observed a few times. The chain recombines TRBV20-1 with TRBJ1-1; a weak D match, TRBD1 (5 bases). This CDR3 has 14 amino acids. V was pared by 2 bases and J by 5 bases, with 15 bases between. From germline, CDR1 is DFQATT and CDR2 SNEGSKA (reference sequence). This CDR3 reads CSARPPRGGTEAFF. The CDR3, as DNA: TGCAGTGCTAGACCCCCTCGTGGGGGGACTGAAGCTTTCTTT.

Many counts were recorded for this clonotype. This rearrangement joins TRBV6-5 to TRBJ2-3, with a possible D match to TRBD2 (7 bases). There are 15 residues in the CDR3. With 2 bases removed from V and 1 base from J, the gap between germline ends came to 10 bases. The germline CDR1 and CDR2 sequences are MNHEY and SVGAGI. CDR3 nucleotides: TGTGCCAGCAGTTACGAGGGGGGGGGCACAGATACGCAGTATTTT. As protein: CASSYEGGGTDTQYF.